These T cell receptor beta chains were read from a single sample in a study of blood T cell repertoires in COVID-19. Libraries were prepared by immunoSEQ multiplex PCR; TCRdb keeps only in-frame clonotypes and omits some of them. The sample holds 150,000 to 200,000 clones, about 83% seen once. Specimen: PBMCs or T cells enriched from blood (not recorded which). The source of these receptors is a woman younger than 45 who had recovered from COVID-19. The conserved cysteine and the conserved F or W are not part of the CDR3 here.

ASNNQDSGTSTDTQY TRBV9
ASSLGTDRSYGNQPQH TRBV28
ASSYAGSDEQF TRBV6-5
ASSLQEGANEQF TRBV7-2
ASRGGVNSPLH TRBV27
ASSPQRGGYNEQF TRBV7-9
ASSQEGREGWF TRBV3-1/TRBV3-2
ASSDGWSSYEQY TRBV2
ASSLVGQGGTGELF TRBV7-2
ASSFTSGRTDTQY TRBV6-5
ASSLRYEQY TRBV28
ASSGPGSYNSPLH TRBV2
AWDRGSNQPQH TRBV30
ASSLVAPDSPRASNQPQH TRBV5-1
ASTVSGSGPYEQY TRBV7-8
ASSVLAGGSYNEQF TRBV9
ASSSTGTFGDGTQY TRBV5-1
ASSVTGENTEAF TRBV13
ASSLRSNYGYT TRBV14
ASSLAASGGAKNIQY TRBV11-3
ASSQDKLAVNEQF TRBV4-2
ASSLSQGQRSGTQY TRBV7-9
ASSREGSSYNSPLH TRBV6-6
ASRFGTEETQY TRBV27
AWSATGSTDTQY TRBV30
ASSLDPGRGNQPQH TRBV11-3
ASSLGRVETQY TRBV5-1
ASSEAGGTPTDTQY TRBV6-1
ATQGGFNTEAF TRBV19
ASSYLGLAGGLTQY TRBV6-5
ASSLTYLLRQTGGQGELF TRBV27
ASSTIAGRQETQY TRBV7-3
ATSRDSGLGIEQY TRBV15
ASSLAGFGSPLH TRBV5-1
ASGRANTGELF TRBV10-1
ASIGQGYEQY TRBV2
ASSMRGLAESYEQY TRBV19
ASSPGLAGVSTDTQY TRBV5-1
ASSLDYTAEAF TRBV7-9
ASSAGLALGEQY TRBV9
ASSLATSEGTDTQY TRBV5-1
ATSDAGHNYGYT TRBV24-1
ASSLSSYNEQF TRBV11-2
SVAEGQGDYGYT TRBV29-1
ASSQSVGLAGGPETQY TRBV23-1
ASSLGGSAGDYGYT TRBV7-9